The 14 T cell receptor beta chains presented below share a single source sample, sequenced in a study of shared clonotypes between healthy human individuals (dated by TCRdb to the early 2020s). The library was prepared using the immunoSEQ multiplex PCR assay. The table was pulled from immuneACCESS by TCRdb, which kept in-frame rearrangements only. Such tables lose some clones; where checked, under half of the loss comes from unresolved V genes, and the rest has no known cause. A total of 180,000 or so clones appear in this sample, roughly 91% of them only once. The ten largest clones capture around 0.067% of the sample. The sequenced sample consisted of naive CD4+ T cells sorted from blood. Taken with the paper, the label for cell subset or site translates to: CD45RA+ positively selected. Source of these receptors: a woman aged 30 to 39 in good health.

This chain joins TRBV11-2 and TRBJ1-2; D gene ambiguous. The CDR3 is made up of 12 amino acids. The germline CDR1 and CDR2 sequences are SGHAT and FQNNGV. Trimming took 3 bases from V and 8 from J, leaving 10 bases between them. The CDR3 loop reads CASSFFGGGYTF. The CDR3 DNA sequence: TGTGCCAGCAGCTTTTTTGGTGGGGGCTACACCTTC.

The chain uses TRBV7-7 and TRBJ2-2; a possible D gene is TRBD2 (5 bases). The CDR3 sequence is 14 residues long. Germline V gives CDR1 SSHAT, CDR2 FNYEAQ (reference sequence). Trimming stripped 6 bases from V and 6 bases from J, with 14 bases between. For the CDR3, the DNA is TGTGCCAGCAGTCTAGCTGAAGGGTCCGGGGAGCTGTTTTTT. Encoded protein: CASSLAEGSGELFF.

This clone came up once. This chain uses TRBV29-1 with TRBJ2-2; no reliable D call. CDR3 length: 14 residues. Germline assignment: CDR1 SQVTM and CDR2 ANQGSEA. V shed 4 bases and J shed 8 bases, with 17 bases lying between them. This CDR3 is CSVASLPGTGELFF. CDR3 nucleotide sequence: TGCAGCGTTGCGAGCCTTCCCGGCACAGGGGAGCTGTTTTTT.

The CDR3 reads CASSRRGNPGTGGSEQYF. The DNA of the CDR3 is TGTGCCAGCAGCCGACGGGGGAATCCCGGGACAGGGGGCTCCGAGCAGTACTTC. The V call is TRBV27, the J call TRBJ2-7; 12 nucleotides agree with TRBD1. The germline V gene has CDR1 MNHEY and CDR2 SMNVEV (reference sequence). Trimming removed 6 bases from V and 6 bases from J; junction bases left unmatched: 18. There are 18 residues in the CDR3.

The chain joins TRBV2 to TRBJ1-2, with a possible D match to TRBD1 (6 bases). The germline V and J ends were trimmed by 4 bases and 7 bases, with 13 bases remaining between them. The CDR3 covers 13 residues. Germline loops: CDR1 SNHLY, CDR2 FYNNEI. The CDR3 here is CASSVLQGTGYTF. CDR3 nucleotide sequence: TGTGCCAGCAGTGTTTTACAGGGCACTGGCTACACCTTC.

The V and J genes are TRBV9 and TRBJ2-3; either TRBD1 or TRBD2 may fit D (5 bases each). In germline, CDR1 is SGDLS, CDR2 YYNGEE. CDR3 size: 14 residues. The ends were cut back, 0 bases at V and 6 bases at J, with 11 bases in the middle. In nucleotides, the CDR3 is TGTGCCAGCAGCGTAGAAGGGGAGAGGGATACGCAGTATTTT. This sequence encodes CASSVEGERDTQYF. The entire variable domain, with the rest obtained from reference TRBV9 and TRBJ2-3, is as follows: DSGVTQTPKHLITATGQRVTLRCSPRSGDLSVYWYQQSLDQGLQFLIQYYNGEERAKGNILERFSAQQFPDLHSELNLSSLELGDSALYFCASSVEGERDTQYFGPGTRLTVL.

This sequence joins TRBV7-9 and TRBJ2-1; a weak D match, TRBD1 (5 bases). The CDR3 sequence is 16 residues long. Trimming pared 1 base from V and 5 bases from J, leaving 15 bases between. Germline V CDR1 and CDR2: SEHNR, FQNEAQ (reference sequence). This CDR3 reads CASSLVGHREHNEQFF. The CDR3 bases are TGTGCCAGCAGCTTAGTGGGGCACCGCGAACACAATGAGCAGTTCTTC. The full variable domain, with the rest looked up from reference TRBV7-9 and TRBJ2-1, is DTGVSQNPRHKITKRGQNVTFRCDPISEHNRLYWYRQTLGQGPEFLTYFQNEAQLEKSRLLSDRFSAERPKGSFSTLEIQRTEQGDSAMYLCASSLVGHREHNEQFFGPGTRLTVL.

The rearrangement uses TRBV5-1 and TRBJ2-7, with a weak D call TRBD1 (6 bases). The CDR3 has 15 amino acids. Germline V CDR1 and CDR2: SGHRS, YFSETQ. V was pared by 3 bases and J by 3 bases, with 16 bases between. CDR3 DNA sequence: TGCGCCAGCAGCTATTCCGGGGACACCAACTACGAGCAGTACTTC. This gives the protein CASSYSGDTNYEQYF.

The chain carries TRBV11-1 and TRBJ2-2, with a weak D call TRBD2 (5 bases). Trimming cost V 2 bases and J 6 bases, with 13 bases left between them. CDR1 is SGHAT, CDR2 FQDESV, per germline (reference sequence). This CDR3 contains 15 residues. The CDR3 DNA reads as TGTGCCAGCAGCTTACCCGGGGTTTCCCCCGGGGAGCTGTTTTTT. It specifies CASSLPGVSPGELFF.

The V gene is TRBV7-2, the J gene TRBJ2-1; D is undetermined. V lost 5 bases, J lost 6 bases, and 8 bases lay in between. Germline V gene sequence: CDR1 SGHTA, CDR2 FQGNSA. There are 12 residues in the CDR3. CDR3 in DNA: TGTGCCAGCAGCGATCCTAGCAATGAGCAGTTCTTC. It codes for CASSDPSNEQFF.

V gene TRBV19 combines with J gene TRBJ1-4, with D uncertain. Per the germline V gene, CDR1 is LNHDA and CDR2 is SQIVND (reference sequence). The V gene lost 6 bases and the J gene lost 8 bases, with 16 bases spanning the gap. The CDR3 extends over 14 amino acids. The DNA for the CDR3 is TGTGCCAGTAGGGGGAACAGAAGTGGGGAAAAACTGTTTTTT. This sequence encodes CASRGNRSGEKLFF.

This sequence joins TRBV4-1 and TRBJ2-7; 10 bases fit TRBD1. CDR1 is MGHRA, CDR2 YSYEKL, per germline. Losses at the gene ends were 6 bases for V and 2 bases for J; bases not matched to a gene: 10. The CDR3 is made up of 16 amino acids. The CDR3 region has the DNA TGCGCCAGCAGGACCCTACCGGGACAGGGGACCTACGAGCAGTACTTC. Its translation is CASRTLPGQGTYEQYF.

On this clone itself: Other DNA sequences in the sample encode the same CDR3. This sequence joins TRBV28 and TRBJ2-7; D remains ambiguous. Trimming removed 5 bases at V and 4 bases at J, with 6 bases between. This CDR3 region has 11 residues. Per the germline V gene, CDR1 is MDHEN and CDR2 is SYDVKM. The CDR3 nucleotides are TGTGCCAGCAGTCTTCGGTACGAGCAGTACTTC. It encodes CASSLRYEQYF. Supplemented by reference TRBV28 and TRBJ2-7, the full variable domain reads DVKVTQSSRYLVKRTGEKVFLECVQDMDHENMFWYRQDPGLGLRLIYFSYDVKMKEKGDIPEGYSVSREKKERFSLILESASTNQTSMYLCASSLRYEQYFGPGTRLTVT.

The chain carries TRBV29-1 and TRBJ2-1, with 7 bases aligning to TRBD2. The germline V gene has CDR1 SQVTM and CDR2 ANQGSEA. Trimming at V came to 7 bases and at J to 12 bases, leaving 12 bases not matched to a gene. This CDR3 spans 12 amino acids. The CDR3, as DNA: TGCAGCGGCGCCGAGGCGGGAGTTTCGCAGTTCTTC. This gives the protein CSGAEAGVSQFF.